Reported below is one T cell receptor beta chain. Its specificity is unknown. This sample was taken from a study of cytomegalovirus exposure and HLA in healthy donors. The study's findings and limits: Presence/absence comparisons presumed near-even sequencing depth among donors. According to a later analysis, most TCR beta chains associated with CMV appeared HLA-restricted. A later analysis showed that HLA-associated TCR beta chains had undergone more clonal expansion than equally common others. A later analysis showed TCR association rates differing by HLA locus, peaking at DRB1 and lowest at HLA-C.

The CDR3 sequence is 14 residues long. Germline values: CDR1 MNHEY, CDR2 SVGAGI. Between the trimmed V and J ends, which lost 5 bases and 3 bases, there was a span of 13 bases. A multiplex PCR was run with 60 Vbeta primers and 13 Jbeta primers. Sequencing used immunoSEQ multiplex PCR; TCRdb keeps in-frame clones, though not all of them. The table has 100,000 to 150,000 clones, more than 65% seen once. The source material was PBMCs. The chain is built from TRBV6-5 and TRBJ1-2, with D possibly being TRBD1 (5 bases). The TCR was taken from a woman under 30 in good health and CMV-seropositive. The CDR3 loop reads CASSPGTDYYGYTF. Here the CDR3 DNA reads TGTGCCAGCAGTCCTGGGACTGACTACTATGGCTACACCTTC.